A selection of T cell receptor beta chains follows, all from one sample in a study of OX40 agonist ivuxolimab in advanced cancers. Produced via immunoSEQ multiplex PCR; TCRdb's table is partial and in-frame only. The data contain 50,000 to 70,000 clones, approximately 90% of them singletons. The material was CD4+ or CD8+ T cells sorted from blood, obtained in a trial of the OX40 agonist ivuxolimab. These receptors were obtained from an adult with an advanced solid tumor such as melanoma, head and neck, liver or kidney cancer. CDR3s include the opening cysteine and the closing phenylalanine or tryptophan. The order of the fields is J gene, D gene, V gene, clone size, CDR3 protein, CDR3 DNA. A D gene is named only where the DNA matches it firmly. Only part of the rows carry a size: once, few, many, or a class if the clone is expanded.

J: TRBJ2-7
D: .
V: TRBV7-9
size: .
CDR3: CASSRPVGVSSYEQYF
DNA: TGTGCCAGCAGCCGACCTGTCGGGGTAAGCTCCTACGAGCAGTACTTC

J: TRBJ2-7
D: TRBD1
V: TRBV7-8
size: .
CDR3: CASSSTSRDRGEQYF
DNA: TGTGCCAGCAGCTCAACTTCCCGGGACAGAGGGGAGCAGTACTTC

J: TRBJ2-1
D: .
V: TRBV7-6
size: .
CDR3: CASSPGGAYNEQFF
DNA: TGTGCCAGCAGCCCTGGCGGGGCCTACAATGAGCAGTTCTTC

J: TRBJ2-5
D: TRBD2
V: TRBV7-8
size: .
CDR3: CASSLGLAGGQETQYF
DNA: TGTGCCAGCAGCCTGGGACTAGCGGGAGGGCAAGAGACCCAGTACTTC

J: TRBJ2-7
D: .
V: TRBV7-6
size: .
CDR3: CASSPARDSYEQYF
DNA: TGTGCCAGCAGCCCCGCCAGAGACTCCTACGAGCAGTACTTC

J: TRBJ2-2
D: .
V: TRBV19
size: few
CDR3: CASSTLTPSTGELFF
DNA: TGTGCCAGTAGTACCCTTACCCCAAGCACCGGGGAGCTGTTTTTT

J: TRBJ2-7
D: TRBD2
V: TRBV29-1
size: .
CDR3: CSVEDSGSNEQYF
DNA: TGCAGCGTTGAGGATAGCGGGAGTAACGAGCAGTACTTC

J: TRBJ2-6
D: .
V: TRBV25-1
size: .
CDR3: CASSDPGRSVLTF
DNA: TGTGCCAGCAGTGACCCGGGACGGTCGGTCCTGACTTTC

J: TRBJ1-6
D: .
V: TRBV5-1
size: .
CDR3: CASSLEGRYNSPLHF
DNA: TGCGCCAGCAGCTTGGAGGGCAGATATAATTCACCCCTCCACTTT

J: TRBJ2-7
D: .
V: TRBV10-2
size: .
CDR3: CASWPGPHYEQYF
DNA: TGCGCCAGCTGGCCGGGACCCCACTACGAGCAGTACTTC

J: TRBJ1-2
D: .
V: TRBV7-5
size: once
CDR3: CASSLGGQNYGYTF
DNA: TGTGCCAGCAGCTTAGGAGGCCAGAACTATGGCTACACCTTC

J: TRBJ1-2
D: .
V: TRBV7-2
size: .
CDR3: CASSFYTTAPNYGYTF
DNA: TGTGCCAGCAGCTTTTATACGACGGCACCTAACTATGGCTACACCTTC

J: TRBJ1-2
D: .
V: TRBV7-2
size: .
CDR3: CASSINYGYTF
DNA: TGTGCCAGCAGCATTAACTATGGCTACACCTTC

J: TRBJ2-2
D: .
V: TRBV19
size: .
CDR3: CASSTAGDTGELFF
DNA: TGTGCCAGTAGTACCGCAGGGGACACCGGGGAGCTGTTTTTT

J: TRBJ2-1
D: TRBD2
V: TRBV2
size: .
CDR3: CASVEAGGPLGNEQFF
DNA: TGTGCCAGCGTTGAGGCGGGAGGGCCCCTAGGAAATGAGCAGTTCTTC

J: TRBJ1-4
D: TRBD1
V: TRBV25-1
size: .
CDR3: CASSDPGQGRTNEKLFF
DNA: TGTGCCAGCAGTGATCCCGGACAGGGGCGGACTAATGAAAAACTGTTTTTT

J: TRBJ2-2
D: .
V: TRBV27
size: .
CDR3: CASRNHEKGELFF
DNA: TGTGCCAGCAGAAACCACGAAAAGGGGGAGCTGTTTTTT

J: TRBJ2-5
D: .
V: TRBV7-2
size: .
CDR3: CASSFGGSQETQYF
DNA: TGTGCCAGCAGCTTCGGTGGGAGCCAAGAGACCCAGTACTTC

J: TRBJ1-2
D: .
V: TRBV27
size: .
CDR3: CASSFWPNYGYTF
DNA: TGTGCCAGCAGTTTTTGGCCTAACTATGGCTACACCTTC

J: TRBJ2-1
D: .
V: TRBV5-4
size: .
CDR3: CASSSASANNEQFF
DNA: TGTGCCAGCAGCTCCGCTAGCGCCAACAATGAGCAGTTCTTC

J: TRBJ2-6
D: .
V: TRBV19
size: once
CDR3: CASSGSGRANVLTF
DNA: .

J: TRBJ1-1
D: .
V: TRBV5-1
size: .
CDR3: CASSGDPGGSLNTEAFF
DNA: TGCGCCAGCAGCGGGGACCCGGGGGGGTCGTTGAACACTGAAGCTTTCTTT